The clone carrying this T cell receptor beta chain was picked up a small number of times. The antigen is not known. These data come from a study of cytomegalovirus exposure and HLA in healthy donors. This PCR relied on a set of 60 Vbeta primers and 13 Jbeta primers. Assay used: immunoSEQ multiplex PCR; TCRdb lists only in-frame clones, some missing. The sample lists some 220,000 clones; 77% were seen once. The CDR3 contains 15 residues. The ends lost 3 bases at V and 3 bases at J; junction bases unmatched: 1. The germline V gene has CDR1 LGHNA and CDR2 YSLEER. Regarding the study as a whole: According to the study, 160 or so TCR beta chains were cytomegalovirus-associated. The authors considered a cluster of highly shared sequence variants likely to be a sequencing artifact. Analysis was performed later, and it showed HLA-associated TCR beta chains to be more clonally expanded than equally common others. DRB1 showed the most TCR associations and HLA-C the fewest in a later analysis, as rates varied by HLA locus.

Material for sequencing was PBMCs. The rearrangement links TRBV4-3 to TRBJ2-3; TRBD2 aligns across 12 bases. This receptor was obtained from a woman aged 55-69 years in good health and CMV-seropositive. As DNA, the CDR3 is TGCGCCAGCAGCCACGGACTAGCGGGGACAGATACGCAGTATTTT. This codes for CASSHGLAGTDTQYF.